One sample yielded the 7 T cell receptor beta chains listed below, sequenced in a study of blood T cell repertoires in COVID-19. TCRdb's table, derived via immunoSEQ multiplex PCR, lists solely in-frame clones and lacks some. The sample includes approximately 110,000 clones, just over 70% of them seen just once. The sequencing sample was made of peripheral blood. These receptor sequences come from a human donor with acute or convalescent COVID-19. The donor label of this sample is uncertain.

The table lists this clone with a count of one. The rearrangement links TRBV5-4 to TRBJ2-5, with 10 nucleotides matching TRBD1. The trim removed 5 bases at V and 5 bases at J, leaving 3 bases unmatched. CDR1 is SGHNT and CDR2 is YYREEE in the germline V gene (reference sequence). The CDR3 extends over 13 amino acids. Written as DNA, the CDR3 is TGTGCCAGCAGAGACAGGGGGCGGGAGACCCAGTACTTC. Translation: CASRDRGRETQYF.

This clone has only a few counts. The chain uses TRBV2 and TRBJ2-6, with D maybe TRBD1 (5 bases). Deletions cut 8 bases from V and 2 bases from J, with 13 bases between. CDR3 size: 15 residues. The V gene's germline CDR1 is SNHLY and CDR2 FYNNEI. The CDR3 region has the DNA TGTGCCAGCTCAGGGCATTTGGCTGGGGCCAACGTCCTGACTTTC. Translated, it gives CASSGHLAGANVLTF.

The rearrangement links TRBV7-2 to TRBJ1-6; tentative D call: TRBD1 (5 bases). The germline gives CDR1 SGHTA, CDR2 FQGNSA. The CDR3 extends over 16 amino acids. The V and J ends lost 5 bases and 5 bases respectively, with 16 bases between them. This CDR3 is CASSPQAQRNNSPLHF. The CDR3 bases are TGTGCCAGCAGCCCACAGGCACAGAGAAATAATTCACCCCTCCACTTT.

The chain joins TRBV11-2 to TRBJ2-1; D possibly corresponds to TRBD1 (6 bases). This CDR3 spans 17 amino acids. With 5 bases removed from V and 4 bases from J, the gap between germline ends came to 21 bases. Germline V gives CDR1 SGHAT, CDR2 FQNNGV. CDR3 nucleotide sequence: TGTGCCAGCAGCCGCGACAGGATTGGGACGGATTACAATGAGCAGTTCTTC. Translation: CASSRDRIGTDYNEQFF.

The rearrangement uses TRBV2 and TRBJ2-3; TRBD2 might be the D (5 bases). Trimming left V 4 bases short and J 1 base short, with 6 bases between. CDR1 and CDR2 from the germline V gene are SNHLY and FYNNEI. This CDR3 region has 13 residues. CDR3 protein: CASSVGGTDTQYF. The CDR3, as DNA: TGTGCCAGCAGTGTCGGGGGCACAGATACGCAGTATTTT.

The chain recombines TRBV19 with TRBJ2-1; maybe TRBD1 (5 bases). The CDR3 consists of 14 residues. Trimming pared 4 bases from V and 6 bases from J, leaving 13 bases between. Germline V gene lookup returns CDR1 LNHDA and CDR2 SQIVND (reference sequence). In DNA form, the CDR3 reads TGTGCCAGTAGTAGAAACCCCGACAGCAATGAGCAGTTCTTC. Its translation is CASSRNPDSNEQFF.

V usage is TRBV2 and J usage is TRBJ1-2, with 8 nucleotides matching TRBD1. Trimming removed 6 bases from V and 7 bases from J; junction bases left unmatched: 10. The CDR3 totals 14 residues. From germline, CDR1 is SNHLY and CDR2 FYNNEI. The CDR3 region has the DNA TGTGCCAGCAGAGCCGGGACAGGTCGGCGTGGCTACACCTTC. It is translated as CASRAGTGRRGYTF.